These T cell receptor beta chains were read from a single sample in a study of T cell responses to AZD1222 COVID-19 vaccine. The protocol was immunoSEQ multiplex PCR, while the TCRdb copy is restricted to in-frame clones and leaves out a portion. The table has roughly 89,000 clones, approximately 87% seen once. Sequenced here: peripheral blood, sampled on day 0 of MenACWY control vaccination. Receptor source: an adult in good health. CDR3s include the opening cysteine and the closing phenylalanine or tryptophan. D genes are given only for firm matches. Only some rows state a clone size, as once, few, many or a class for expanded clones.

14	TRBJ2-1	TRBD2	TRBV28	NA	TGTGCCAGCAGTTTGACTAGCGGCTACAATGAGCAGTTCTTC	CASSLTSGYNEQFF
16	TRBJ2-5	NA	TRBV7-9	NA	TGTGCCAGCAGCTTAGAGTACCAGACCAGGGTCGAGACCCAGTACTTC	CASSLEYQTRVETQYF
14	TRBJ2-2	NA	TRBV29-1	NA	TGCAGCGTTTTCGGACCGGCCAACACCGGGGAGCTGTTTTTT	CSVFGPANTGELFF
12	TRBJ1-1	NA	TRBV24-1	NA	TGTGCCACCAGTGATTTGGGTGGGGAAGCTTTCTTT	CATSDLGGEAFF
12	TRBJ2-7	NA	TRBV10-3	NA	TGTGCCATCGGGGGACATTCCTACGAGCAGTACTTC	CAIGGHSYEQYF
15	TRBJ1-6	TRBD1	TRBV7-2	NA	TGTGCCAGCAGCCGTCCGGGACAGGGACCTTCACCCCTCCACTTT	CASSRPGQGPSPLHF
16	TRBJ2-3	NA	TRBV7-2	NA	TGTGCCAGCAGGAGTAGAGGAGTTCAAGGCACAGATACGCAGTATTTT	CASRSRGVQGTDTQYF
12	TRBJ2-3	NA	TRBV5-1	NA	TGCGCCAGCAGACTGACCTCAGATACGCAGTATTTT	CASRLTSDTQYF
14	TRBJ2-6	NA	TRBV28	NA	TGTGCCAGCAGTTTGAGCTCTGGGGCCAACGTCCTGACTTTC	CASSLSSGANVLTF
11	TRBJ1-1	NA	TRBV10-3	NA	TGTGCCATCGGAAGCTACACTGAAGCTTTCTTT	CAIGSYTEAFF
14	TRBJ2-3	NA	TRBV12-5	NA	TGTGCTAGTGGTTTGGTCGGGACTCCAGATACGCAGTATTTT	CASGLVGTPDTQYF
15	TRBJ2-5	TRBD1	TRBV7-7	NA	TGTGCCAGCAGCCGCGGAAGACAGGGACAAGAGACCCAGTACTTC	CASSRGRQGQETQYF
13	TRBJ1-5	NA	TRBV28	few	TGTGCCAGCAGGTCCGCCCGGATGGAGCCCCAGCATTTT	CASRSARMEPQHF
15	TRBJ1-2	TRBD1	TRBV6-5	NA	TGTGCCAGCAGTTCCTTGGGGACAGGGACCCATGGCTACACCTTC	CASSSLGTGTHGYTF
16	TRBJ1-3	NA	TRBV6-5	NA	TGTGCCAGCAGTTATGACCCACGGACGCCTGGAAACACCATATATTTT	CASSYDPRTPGNTIYF
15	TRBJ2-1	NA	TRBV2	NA	TGTGCCAGCAACACGGAGGAGTGGGTCTACAATGAGCAGTTCTTC	CASNTEEWVYNEQFF
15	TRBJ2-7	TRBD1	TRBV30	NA	TGTGCCTGGGATAGACCGGGACAGGGGCAGTACGAGCAGTACTTC	CAWDRPGQGQYEQYF
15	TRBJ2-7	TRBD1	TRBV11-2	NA	TGTGCCAGCAGCTTTCCCCGGACAGGTTCCTACGAGCAGTACTTC	CASSFPRTGSYEQYF
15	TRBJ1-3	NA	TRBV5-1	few	TGCGCCAGCAGCTTGACAGGGCTTTATGGAAACACCATATATTTT	CASSLTGLYGNTIYF
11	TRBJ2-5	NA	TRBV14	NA	TGTGCCAGCAGCCAAGAACGGACCCAGTACTTC	CASSQERTQYF
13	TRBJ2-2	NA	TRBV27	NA	TGTGCCAGCAGTTTACCGTACACCGGGGAGCTGTTTTTT	CASSLPYTGELFF
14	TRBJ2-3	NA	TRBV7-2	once	TGTGCCAGCAGCTTGGGGCGGGACACAGATACGCAGTATTTT	CASSLGRDTDTQYF
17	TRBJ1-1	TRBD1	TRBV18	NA	TGTGCCAGCTCACCACCGGGGATCAGGGGGCGAGACACTGAAGCTTTCTTT	CASSPPGIRGRDTEAFF
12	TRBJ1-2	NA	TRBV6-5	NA	TGTGCCATCAGTACGAGGGACGTCGGCTACACCTTC	CAISTRDVGYTF
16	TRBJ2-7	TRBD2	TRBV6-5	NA	TGTGCCAGCAGTTACTTTCTAGCGGGGAAGACCTACGAGCAGTACTTC	CASSYFLAGKTYEQYF
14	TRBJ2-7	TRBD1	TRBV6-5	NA	TGTGCCAGCAGTTACCGGGACAGCGCCTACGAGCAGTACTTC	CASSYRDSAYEQYF
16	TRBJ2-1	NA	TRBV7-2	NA	TGTGCCAGCAGCTTAGTAGGGACCCGGACGACGCGGGAGCAGTTCTTC	CASSLVGTRTTREQFF
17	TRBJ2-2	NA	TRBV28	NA	TGTGCCAGCAGCCCACTCAGGGGAAGGGCGAACACCGGGGAGCTGTTTTTT	CASSPLRGRANTGELFF
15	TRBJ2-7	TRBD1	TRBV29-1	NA	TGCAGCGTTGAAGATCCAGGGACAGGTATCTACGAGCAGTACTTC	CSVEDPGTGIYEQYF
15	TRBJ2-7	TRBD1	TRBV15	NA	TGTGCCACCGGCAGAGGAGGGACAGGGGGCTACGAGCAGTACTTC	CATGRGGTGGYEQYF
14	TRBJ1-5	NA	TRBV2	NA	TGTGCCAGCAGTGAAGCGGGGTGGGTGCAGCCCCAGCATTTT	CASSEAGWVQPQHF
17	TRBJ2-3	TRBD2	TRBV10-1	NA	TGCGCCAGCAGTGAGAGGGCTAGCGGTACGTTCACAGATACGCAGTATTTT	CASSERASGTFTDTQYF
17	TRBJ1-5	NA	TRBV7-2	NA	TGTGCCAGCAGCCAACTCCGGGACCCAGGAGTTAGTCAGCCCCAGCATTTT	CASSQLRDPGVSQPQHF
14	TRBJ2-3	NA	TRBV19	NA	TGTGCCAGTAGTAGCGGGATTCGCACAGATACGCAGTATTTT	CASSSGIRTDTQYF
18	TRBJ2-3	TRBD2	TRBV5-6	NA	TGTGCCAGCAACAGTCTAGGTATAGCGGGAGGAGCCGGAGATACGCAGTATTTT	CASNSLGIAGGAGDTQYF
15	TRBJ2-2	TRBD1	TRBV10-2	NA	TGCGCCACGGCACCAGGACAGGGGGCGTACGGGGAGCTGTTTTTT	CATAPGQGAYGELFF
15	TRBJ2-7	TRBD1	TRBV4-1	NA	TGCGCCAGCAGCCCCGGACAGGGAGGTTACTACGAGCAGTACTTC	CASSPGQGGYYEQYF
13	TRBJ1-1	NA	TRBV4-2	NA	TGTGCCAGCAGCCCGACGGGGAGGACTGAAGCTTTCTTT	CASSPTGRTEAFF
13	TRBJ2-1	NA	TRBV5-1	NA	TGCGCCAGCAGCTTGAAGAACTTCAATGAGCAGTTCTTC	CASSLKNFNEQFF